Shown below are 13 T cell receptor beta chains from a single sample sequenced in a study of a mutant IDH1 vaccine in newly diagnosed glioma. Time point here: week 5, during vaccination. Every vaccine dose comprised 300 ug of mutant IDH1 20-mer peptide plus topical imiquimod. Sequenced by immunoSEQ multiplex PCR; TCRdb stores in-frame clones only, minus some. Here the sample spans 50,000 to 60,000 clones, approximately 78% being singletons. Which antigens these TCRs recognize remains unknown. The specimen comprised PBMCs, sampled from a glioma patient whose treatment included an IDH1 peptide vaccine. The source of these receptors is a man in his forties or fifties with glioma.

This clone came up a few times. V is TRBV5-1 and J is TRBJ1-1, with 7 positions matching TRBD1. The CDR3 is 15 amino acids. The ends lost 2 bases at V and 3 bases at J; junction bases unmatched: 7. Per the germline V gene, CDR1 is SGHRS and CDR2 is YFSETQ. The CDR3 sequence: CASSFTTGADTEAFF. The CDR3 DNA reads TGCGCCAGCAGCTTTACTACAGGGGCGGACACTGAAGCTTTCTTT. Filled out from reference TRBV5-1 and TRBJ1-1, the complete variable domain reads KAGVTQTPRYLIKTRGQQVTLSCSPISGHRSVSWYQQTPGQGLQFLFEYFSETQRNKGNFPGRFSGRQFSNSRSEMNVSTLELGDSALYLCASSFTTGADTEAFFGQGTRLTVV.

The chain employs TRBV28 and TRBJ1-5; TRBD1 matches at 7 bases. This CDR3 is 15 amino acids long. Unmatched junction bases numbered 10, after V lost 6 bases and J lost 5 bases. CDR1 and CDR2 from the germline V gene are MDHEN and SYDVKM. CDR3 protein: CASRGRQGSYQPQHF. Written as DNA, the CDR3 is TGTGCCAGCAGGGGGAGACAGGGATCCTATCAGCCCCAGCATTTT.

The V call is TRBV6-1, the J call TRBJ1-2; a weak D match, TRBD1 (6 bases). This CDR3 comprises 15 residues. Germline CDR1 MNHNS, CDR2 SASEGT. Trimming left V 5 bases short and J 6 bases short, with 19 bases between. This CDR3 reads CASSLGIDRFDGYTF. CDR3 sequence (DNA): TGTGCCAGCAGTCTGGGAATAGACAGGTTCGATGGCTACACCTTC.

The CDR3, as DNA: TGTGCCAGTAGTATACAGGGGCCGACGCAGAATAGCAATCAGCCCCAGCATTTT. This encodes CASSIQGPTQNSNQPQHF. This chain joins TRBV19 and TRBJ1-5; a weak D match, TRBD1 (6 bases). CDR3 size: 18 residues. In germline, CDR1 is LNHDA, CDR2 SQIVND (reference sequence). Trimming pared 2 bases from V and 0 bases from J, leaving 17 bases between. Looking up the rest from reference TRBV19 and TRBJ1-5 gives the full variable domain: DGGITQSPKYLFRKEGQNVTLSCEQNLNHDAMYWYRQDPGQGLRLIYYSQIVNDFQKGDIAEGYSVSREKKESFPLTVTSAQKNPTAFYLCASSIQGPTQNSNQPQHFGDGTRLSIL.

The chain combines TRBV6-6 with TRBJ1-1; D is unclear. V gave up 3 bases and J gave up 2 bases, with 13 bases separating them. There are 15 residues in the CDR3. Germline CDR1 and CDR2: MNHNY and SVGAGI (reference sequence). CDR3 sequence: CASSYAGSGNTEAFF. The CDR3 DNA reads as TGTGCCAGCAGTTATGCCGGGTCAGGCAACACTGAAGCTTTCTTT.

The table lists this clone with a count of one. The rearrangement joins TRBV30 to TRBJ1-4; 7 nucleotides match TRBD1. The J segment lost 7 bases and the V segment lost 0 bases, leaving 5 bases of the junction unmatched. The CDR3 is 14 residues long. Germline V gene lookup returns CDR1 GTSNPN and CDR2 SVGIG (reference sequence). The CDR3 protein is CAWSVQGMREKLFF. The DNA of the CDR3 is TGTGCCTGGAGTGTACAGGGGATGCGTGAAAAACTGTTTTTT. Full variable domain (rest looked up from reference TRBV30 and TRBJ1-4): SQTIHQWPATLVQPVGSPLSLECTVEGTSNPNLYWYRQAAGRGLQLLFYSVGIGQISSEVPQNLSASRPQDRQFILSSKKLLLSDSGFYLCAWSVQGMREKLFFGSGTQLSVL.

The chain is built from TRBV4-1 and TRBJ1-1; D might be TRBD1 (6 bases). Germline CDR1 MGHRA, CDR2 YSYEKL. This CDR3 comprises 17 residues. Trimming left V 3 bases short and J 3 bases short, with 20 bases between. For the CDR3, the DNA is TGCGCCAGCAGCCAGATCGGGGGCGGCTCAAGGGACACTGAAGCTTTCTTT. Translating it yields CASSQIGGGSRDTEAFF.

The J gene is TRBJ2-5, the V gene TRBV7-2; possibly TRBD1 for D (6 bases). Trimming took off 3 bases at V and 5 bases at J, with 10 bases between the two ends. This CDR3 is 13 amino acids long. Germline V gives CDR1 SGHTA, CDR2 FQGNSA. The CDR3 here is CASSFRGYETQYF. CDR3 DNA sequence: TGTGCCAGCAGCTTCAGGGGTTACGAGACCCAGTACTTC.

The V and J genes are TRBV19 and TRBJ1-5, with D possibly TRBD1 on 6 matching bases. Trimming took 2 bases from V and 5 from J, leaving 13 bases between them. The CDR3 spans 15 residues. The germline V gene encodes CDR1 LNHDA and CDR2 SQIVND (reference sequence). The CDR3 nucleotides read TGTGCCAGTAGTATAAAATCAGGGGCGGATCAGCCCCAGCATTTT. The encoded protein is CASSIKSGADQPQHF.

This clone came up a few times. The CDR3 loop is CASSSGGTGYNEQFF. CDR3 sequence (DNA): TGTGCCAGCAGCTCCGGGGGGACAGGCTACAATGAGCAGTTCTTC. This chain links TRBV9 with TRBJ2-1, with a tentative D call TRBD1 (8 bases). The germline gives CDR1 SGDLS, CDR2 YYNGEE. Deletions cut 4 bases from V and 3 bases from J, with 14 bases between. CDR3 length: 15 residues.

This sequence joins TRBV4-2 and TRBJ2-5; 13 bases fit TRBD2. Germline CDR1 LGHNA, CDR2 YNFKEQ. The ends lost 1 base at V and 5 bases at J; junction bases unmatched: 4. This CDR3 comprises 16 residues. CDR3 coding DNA: TGTGCCAGCAGCCAAGGGACTAGCGGGGGTGGGGAGACCCAGTACTTC. The encoded protein is CASSQGTSGGGETQYF.

CDR3 loop: CASSSKSGSYEQYF. The CDR3, as DNA: TGCGCCAGCAGCTCTAAGAGTGGGTCCTACGAGCAGTACTTC. The chain couples TRBV4-1 to TRBJ2-7, with D hard to call. The germline V gene encodes CDR1 MGHRA and CDR2 YSYEKL. Trimming removed 5 bases from V and 1 base from J, with 12 bases in between. The CDR3 runs to 14 residues.

CDR3 amino acids: CASSRDRLFYGYTF. The CDR3 DNA sequence: TGTGCCAGCAGTCGGGACAGGCTCTTCTATGGCTACACCTTC. This sequence joins TRBV5-8 and TRBJ1-2; 8 nucleotides align to TRBD1. The CDR3 extends over 14 amino acids. Germline V gene lookup returns CDR1 SGHTS and CDR2 YDEGEE. Trimming at V came to 5 bases and at J to 4 bases, leaving 7 bases not matched to a gene.